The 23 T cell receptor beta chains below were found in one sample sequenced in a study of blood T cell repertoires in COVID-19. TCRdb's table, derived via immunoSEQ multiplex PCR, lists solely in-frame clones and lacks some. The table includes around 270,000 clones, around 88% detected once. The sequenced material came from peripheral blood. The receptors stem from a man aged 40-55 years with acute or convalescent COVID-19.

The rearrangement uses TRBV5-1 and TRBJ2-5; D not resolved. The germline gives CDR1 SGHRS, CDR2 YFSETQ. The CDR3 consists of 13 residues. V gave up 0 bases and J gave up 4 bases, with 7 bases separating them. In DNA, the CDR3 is TGCGCCAGCAGCTTGGGACAAGGAGAGACCCAGTACTTC. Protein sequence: CASSLGQGETQYF. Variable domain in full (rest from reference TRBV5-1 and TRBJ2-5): KAGVTQTPRYLIKTRGQQVTLSCSPISGHRSVSWYQQTPGQGLQFLFEYFSETQRNKGNFPGRFSGRQFSNSRSEMNVSTLELGDSALYLCASSLGQGETQYFGPGTRLLVL.

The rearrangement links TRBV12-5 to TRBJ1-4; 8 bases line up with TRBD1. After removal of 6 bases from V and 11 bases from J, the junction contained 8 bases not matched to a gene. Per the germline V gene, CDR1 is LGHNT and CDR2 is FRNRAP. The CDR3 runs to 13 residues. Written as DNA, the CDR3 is TGTGCTAGTGGCCTGACAGGGGCCCCGAAACTGTTTTTT. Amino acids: CASGLTGAPKLFF. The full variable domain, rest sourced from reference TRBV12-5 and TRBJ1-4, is DARVTQTPRHKVTEMGQEVTMRCQPILGHNTVFWYRQTMMQGLELLAYFRNRAPLDDSGMPKDRFSAEMPDATLATLKIQPSEPRDSAVYFCASGLTGAPKLFFGSGTQLSVL.

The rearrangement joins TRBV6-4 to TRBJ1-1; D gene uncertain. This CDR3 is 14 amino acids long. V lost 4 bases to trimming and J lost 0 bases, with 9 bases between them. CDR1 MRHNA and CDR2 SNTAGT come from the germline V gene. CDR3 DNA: TGTGCCAGCAGTGTCTCACATCTGAACACTGAAGCTTTCTTT. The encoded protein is CASSVSHLNTEAFF.

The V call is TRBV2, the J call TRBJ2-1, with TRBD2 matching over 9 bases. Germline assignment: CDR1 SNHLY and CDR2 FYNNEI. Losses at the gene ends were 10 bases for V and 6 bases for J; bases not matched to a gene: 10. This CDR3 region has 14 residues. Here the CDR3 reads CATSSGRGGNEQFF. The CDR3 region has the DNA TGTGCCACCTCCTCAGGGCGGGGGGGCAATGAGCAGTTCTTC.

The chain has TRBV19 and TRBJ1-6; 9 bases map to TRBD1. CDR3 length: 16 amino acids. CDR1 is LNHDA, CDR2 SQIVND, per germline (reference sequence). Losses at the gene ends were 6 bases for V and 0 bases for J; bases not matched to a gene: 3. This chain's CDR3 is CASRTGGYSYNSPLHF. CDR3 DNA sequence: TGTGCCAGTAGGACAGGGGGGTACTCCTATAATTCACCCCTCCACTTT.

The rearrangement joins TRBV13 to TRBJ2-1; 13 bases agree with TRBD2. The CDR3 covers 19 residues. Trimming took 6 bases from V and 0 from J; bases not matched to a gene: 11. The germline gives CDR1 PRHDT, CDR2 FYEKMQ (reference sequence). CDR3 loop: CASSLTPGLAGSSYNEQFF. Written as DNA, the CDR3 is TGTGCCAGCAGTTTAACCCCGGGACTAGCGGGGAGCTCCTACAATGAGCAGTTCTTC.

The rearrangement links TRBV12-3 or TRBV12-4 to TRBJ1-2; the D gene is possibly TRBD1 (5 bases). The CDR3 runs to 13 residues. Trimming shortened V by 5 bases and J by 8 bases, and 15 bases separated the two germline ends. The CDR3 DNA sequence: TGTGCCAGCAGTGGCAGGGTTCGACGCGGCTACACCTTC. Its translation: CASSGRVRRGYTF.

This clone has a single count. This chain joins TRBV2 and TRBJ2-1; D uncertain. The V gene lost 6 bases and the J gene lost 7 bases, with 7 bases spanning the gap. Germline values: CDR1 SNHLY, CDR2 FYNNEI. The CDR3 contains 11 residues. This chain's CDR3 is CASSRLNEQFF. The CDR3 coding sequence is TGTGCCAGCAGCCGGTTGAATGAGCAGTTCTTC.

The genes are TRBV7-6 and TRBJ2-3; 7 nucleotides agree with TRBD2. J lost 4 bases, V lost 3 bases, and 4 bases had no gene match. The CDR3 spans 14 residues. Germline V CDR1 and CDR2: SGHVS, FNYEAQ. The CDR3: CASSLAGEADTQYF. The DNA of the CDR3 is TGTGCCAGCAGCTTGGCGGGGGAAGCAGATACGCAGTATTTT.

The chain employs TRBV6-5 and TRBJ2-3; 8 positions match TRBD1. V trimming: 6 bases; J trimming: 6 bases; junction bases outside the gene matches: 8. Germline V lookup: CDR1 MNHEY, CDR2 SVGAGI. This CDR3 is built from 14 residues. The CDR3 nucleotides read TGTGCCAGCAGCCGACAGGGGCCGTGGGATACGCAGTATTTT. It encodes CASSRQGPWDTQYF.

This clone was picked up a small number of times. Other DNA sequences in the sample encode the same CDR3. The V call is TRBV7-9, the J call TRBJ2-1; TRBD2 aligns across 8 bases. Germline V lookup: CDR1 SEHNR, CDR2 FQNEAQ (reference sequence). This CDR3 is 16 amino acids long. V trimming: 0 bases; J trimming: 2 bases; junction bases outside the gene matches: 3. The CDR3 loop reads CASSLALAGTYNEQFF. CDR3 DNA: TGTGCCAGCAGCTTAGCCTTAGCGGGGACCTACAATGAGCAGTTCTTC.

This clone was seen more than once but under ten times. CDR3 amino acids: CASSEAHGQGHYGYTF. CDR3 nucleotide sequence: TGTGCCAGCAGTGAAGCTCACGGCCAGGGGCACTATGGCTACACCTTC. V gene TRBV2 combines with J gene TRBJ1-2; D might be TRBD1 (6 bases). The germline V gene encodes CDR1 SNHLY and CDR2 FYNNEI. V was pared by 0 bases and J by 3 bases, with 14 bases between. CDR3 length equals 16 residues.

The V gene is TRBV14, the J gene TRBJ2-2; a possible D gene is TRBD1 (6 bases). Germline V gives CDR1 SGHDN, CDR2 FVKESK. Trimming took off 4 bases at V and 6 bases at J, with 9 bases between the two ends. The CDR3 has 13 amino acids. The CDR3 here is CASSRTGPGELFF. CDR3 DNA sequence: TGTGCCAGCAGCCGAACAGGGCCCGGGGAGCTGTTTTTT.

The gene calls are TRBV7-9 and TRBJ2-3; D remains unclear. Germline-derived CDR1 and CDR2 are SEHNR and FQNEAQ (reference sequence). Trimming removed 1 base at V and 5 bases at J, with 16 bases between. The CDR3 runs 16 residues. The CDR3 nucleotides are TGTGCCAGCAGCTTAGGGGTAGCCTCCATGGGAGATACGCAGTATTTT. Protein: CASSLGVASMGDTQYF.

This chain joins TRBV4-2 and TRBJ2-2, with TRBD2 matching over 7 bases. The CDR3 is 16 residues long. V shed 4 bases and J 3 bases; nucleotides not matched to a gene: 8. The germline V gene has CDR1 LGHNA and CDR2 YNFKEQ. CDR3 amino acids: CASSPHGLVDTGELFF. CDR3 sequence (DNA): TGTGCCAGCAGCCCACACGGACTAGTGGACACCGGGGAGCTGTTTTTT.

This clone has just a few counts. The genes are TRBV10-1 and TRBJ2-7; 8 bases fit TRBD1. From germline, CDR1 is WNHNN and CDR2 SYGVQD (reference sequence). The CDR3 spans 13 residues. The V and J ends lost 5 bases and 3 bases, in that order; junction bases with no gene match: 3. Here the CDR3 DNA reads TGCGCCAGCAGTTCCGGACAGGGCTACGAGCAGTACTTC. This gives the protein CASSSGQGYEQYF.

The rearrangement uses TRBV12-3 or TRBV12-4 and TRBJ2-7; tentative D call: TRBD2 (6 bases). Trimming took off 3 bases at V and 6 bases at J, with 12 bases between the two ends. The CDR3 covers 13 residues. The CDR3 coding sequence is TGTGCCAGCAGTTTCGGGGGAGGAGCCGAGCAGTACTTC. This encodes CASSFGGGAEQYF.

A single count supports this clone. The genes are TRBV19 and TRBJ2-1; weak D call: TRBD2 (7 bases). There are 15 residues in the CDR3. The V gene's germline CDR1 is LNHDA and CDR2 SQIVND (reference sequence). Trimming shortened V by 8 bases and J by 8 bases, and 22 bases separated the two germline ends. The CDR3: CASSLAGAIGYEQFF. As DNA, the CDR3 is TGTGCCAGTTCCTTGGCGGGGGCCATAGGCTATGAGCAGTTCTTC. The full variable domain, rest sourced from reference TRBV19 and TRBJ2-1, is DGGITQSPKYLFRKEGQNVTLSCEQNLNHDAMYWYRQDPGQGLRLIYYSQIVNDFQKGDIAEGYSVSREKKESFPLTVTSAQKNPTAFYLCASSLAGAIGYEQFFGPGTRLTVL.

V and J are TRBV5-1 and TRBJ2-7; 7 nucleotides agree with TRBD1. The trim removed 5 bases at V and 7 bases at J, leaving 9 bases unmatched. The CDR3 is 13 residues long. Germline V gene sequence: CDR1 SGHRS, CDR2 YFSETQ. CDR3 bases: TGCGCCAGCAGTCGGGACAGCTCGGGGGAGCAGTACTTC. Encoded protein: CASSRDSSGEQYF.

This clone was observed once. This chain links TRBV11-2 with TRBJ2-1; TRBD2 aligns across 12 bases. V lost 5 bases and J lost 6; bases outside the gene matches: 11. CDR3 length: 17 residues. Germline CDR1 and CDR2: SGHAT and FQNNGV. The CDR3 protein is CASSPRGLAGGLNEQFF. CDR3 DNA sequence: TGTGCCAGCAGCCCGCGGGGGCTAGCGGGGGGGCTCAATGAGCAGTTCTTC.

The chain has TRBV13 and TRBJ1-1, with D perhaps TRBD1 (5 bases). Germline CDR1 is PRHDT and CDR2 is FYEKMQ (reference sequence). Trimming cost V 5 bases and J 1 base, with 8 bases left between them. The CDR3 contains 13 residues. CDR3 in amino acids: CASSPTENTEAFF. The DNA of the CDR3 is TGTGCCAGCAGCCCGACAGAGAACACTGAAGCTTTCTTT.

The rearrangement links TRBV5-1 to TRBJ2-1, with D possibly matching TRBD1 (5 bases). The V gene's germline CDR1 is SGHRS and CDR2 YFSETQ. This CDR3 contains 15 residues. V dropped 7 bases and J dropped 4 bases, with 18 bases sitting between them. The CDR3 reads CASCTSETAYNEQFF. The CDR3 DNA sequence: TGCGCCAGCTGCACATCTGAGACAGCATACAATGAGCAGTTCTTC.

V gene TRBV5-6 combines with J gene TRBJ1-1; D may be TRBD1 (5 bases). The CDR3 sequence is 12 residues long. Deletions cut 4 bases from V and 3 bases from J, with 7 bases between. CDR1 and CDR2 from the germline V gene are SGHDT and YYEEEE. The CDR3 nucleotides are TGTGCCAGCAGCGTAGGGGACACTGAAGCTTTCTTT. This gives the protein CASSVGDTEAFF.